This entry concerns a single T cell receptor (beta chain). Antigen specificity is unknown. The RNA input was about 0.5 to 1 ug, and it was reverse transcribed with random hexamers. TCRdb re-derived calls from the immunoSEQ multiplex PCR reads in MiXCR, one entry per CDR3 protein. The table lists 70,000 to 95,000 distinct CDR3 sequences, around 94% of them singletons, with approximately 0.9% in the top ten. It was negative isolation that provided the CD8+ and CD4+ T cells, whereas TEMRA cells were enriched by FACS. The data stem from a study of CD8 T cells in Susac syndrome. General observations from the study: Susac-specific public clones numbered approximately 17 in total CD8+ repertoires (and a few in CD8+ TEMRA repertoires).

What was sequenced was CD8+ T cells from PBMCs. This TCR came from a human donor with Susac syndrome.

The CDR3 sequence: CSARETDTQYF. The CDR3 DNA follows: TGCAGTGCTAGAGAGACAGATACGCAGTATTTT. The chain employs TRBV20-1 and TRBJ2-3; D not certain. This CDR3 is built from 11 residues. V gave up 0 bases and J gave up 3 bases, with 1 base separating them. The germline gives CDR1 DFQATT, CDR2 SNEGSKA (reference sequence).